What follows is one T cell receptor (beta chain) and its context. Its target is not known. The germline CDR1 and CDR2 sequences are LNHDA and SQIVND (reference sequence). After removal of 5 bases from V and 0 bases from J, the junction contained 9 bases not matched to a gene. CDR3 size: 16 residues. This entry belongs to a study of lymphopenia after photon versus proton radiotherapy. Some clones are missing from TCRdb's copy, which holds only in-frame ones; the method was immunoSEQ multiplex PCR. This table has approximately 70,000 clones, around 87% appearing once. Study-level points and caveats: Authors raise, but do not show, better survival with proton therapy. Post-nadir TCR diversity decline inversely tracked overall survival among those who died. Proton therapy kept repertoires fairly stable, unlike photons, which gained effector/memory cells. After the lymphocyte nadir, photon-treated repertoires showed oligoclonal expansion, especially of CD8+ Temra cells.

This specimen consisted of peripheral blood, obtained from a patient treated with proton-based radiotherapy. The chain recombines TRBV19 with TRBJ1-1, with TRBD1 matching 7 bases. The clonotype comes from a man aged 80 or over with esophageal cancer. The CDR3 sequence is CASSLPRQGMNTEAFF. CDR3 sequence (DNA): TGTGCCAGTAGTCTTCCCCGACAGGGAATGAACACTGAAGCTTTCTTT. The whole variable domain, remainder taken from reference TRBV19 and TRBJ1-1, is DGGITQSPKYLFRKEGQNVTLSCEQNLNHDAMYWYRQDPGQGLRLIYYSQIVNDFQKGDIAEGYSVSREKKESFPLTVTSAQKNPTAFYLCASSLPRQGMNTEAFFGQGTRLTVV.